One and the same sample provided the 28 T cell receptor beta chains below, sequenced in a study of blood T cell repertoires in COVID-19. Only in-frame clones appear in the TCRdb table, and some are missing; sequencing was by immunoSEQ multiplex PCR. This repertoire shows about 230,000 clones, approximately 83% found once; its top ten account for about 7.4%. The specimen sequenced was peripheral blood. These TCRs come from a woman aged 45-65 years with acute or convalescent COVID-19.

The chain recombines TRBV28 with TRBJ2-1; a possible D gene is TRBD2 (7 bases). In germline, CDR1 is MDHEN, CDR2 SYDVKM. The CDR3 runs 14 residues. V shed 2 bases and J shed 6 bases, with 11 bases lying between them. CDR3 in DNA: TGTGCCAGCAGTTTAGGGGGGGGGCTCAATGAGCAGTTCTTC. This encodes CASSLGGGLNEQFF.

This clone was recorded once. The J gene is TRBJ2-7, the V gene TRBV6-2 or TRBV6-3; D remains unclear. CDR1 is MNHEY, CDR2 SVGEGT, per germline. Trimming left V 6 bases short and J 1 base short, with 16 bases between. The length of the CDR3 is 15 residues. CDR3 in amino acids: CASSPPTSRSYEQYF. The DNA for the CDR3 is TGTGCCAGCAGCCCTCCGACTTCAAGGTCCTACGAGCAGTACTTC.

This chain uses TRBV28 with TRBJ2-1; TRBD2 might be the D (5 bases). This CDR3 comprises 14 residues. The germline V gene encodes CDR1 MDHEN and CDR2 SYDVKM. V lost 3 bases, J lost 3 bases, and 9 bases lay in between. In DNA form, the CDR3 reads TGTGCCAGCAGTTTCCCGGGATACTACAATGAGCAGTTCTTC. Protein sequence: CASSFPGYYNEQFF.

This chain connects TRBV28 to TRBJ1-1, with D hard to call. The germline V gene has CDR1 MDHEN and CDR2 SYDVKM. This CDR3 comprises 15 residues. Trimming pared 2 bases from V and 1 base from J, leaving 11 bases between. The CDR3 region has the DNA TGTGCCAGCAGTTTAATCCCGCGGAGGAACACTGAAGCTTTCTTT. It yields the protein CASSLIPRRNTEAFF.

Only one count was recorded for this clone. The V and J genes are TRBV3-1 (or the pseudogene TRBV3-2) and TRBJ1-3, with 9 bases matching TRBD1. The ends lost 3 bases at V and 9 bases at J; junction bases unmatched: 6. The CDR3 is made up of 14 amino acids. The germline CDR1 and CDR2 sequences are LGHDT and YNNKEL (reference sequence). The CDR3 loop reads CASSQSDRGRTIYF. The CDR3 coding sequence is TGTGCCAGCAGCCAGTCGGACAGGGGACGCACCATATATTTT.

The chain combines TRBV2 with TRBJ1-2; 8 bases line up with TRBD1. The CDR3 has 12 amino acids. The germline V gene encodes CDR1 SNHLY and CDR2 FYNNEI. V gave up 5 bases and J gave up 8 bases; unmatched junction bases: 4. The CDR3 bases are TGTGCCAGCAGTTTCTACAGGGGGGGCTACACCTTC. Translated, it gives CASSFYRGGYTF. The variable domain in full, with the rest retrieved from reference TRBV2 and TRBJ1-2, is EPEVTQTPSHQVTQMGQEVILRCVPISNHLYFYWYRQILGQKVEFLVSFYNNEISEKSEIFDDQFSVERPDGSNFTLKIRSTKLEDSAMYFCASSFYRGGYTFGSGTRLTVV.

The CDR3 sequence: CASGAGARETQYF. CDR3 DNA: TGTGCCAGCGGAGCGGGAGCACGCGAGACCCAGTACTTC. The gene calls are TRBV12-3 or TRBV12-4 and TRBJ2-5, with TRBD2 identical over 8 bases. The CDR3 consists of 13 residues. After removal of 8 bases from V and 5 bases from J, the junction contained 7 bases not matched to a gene.

The chain carries TRBV18 and TRBJ1-1; D gene ambiguous. Germline V gene data show CDR1 as KGHSH and CDR2 as LQKENI. V shed 5 bases and J shed 11 bases, with 12 bases lying between them. The CDR3 spans 11 residues. CDR3 region: CASSGSERAFF. The CDR3 nucleotides read TGTGCCAGCTCAGGGTCCGAGAGGGCTTTCTTT.

CDR3 sequence: CASSTGTGGFDEQFF. The CDR3 nucleotides are TGTGCCAGCAGCACGGGGACAGGGGGTTTCGATGAGCAGTTCTTC. The gene calls are TRBV3-1 (or the pseudogene TRBV3-2) and TRBJ2-1, with TRBD1 matching over 11 bases. Germline V gene lookup returns CDR1 LGHDT and CDR2 YNNKEL (reference sequence). CDR3 length: 15 amino acids. V shed 5 bases and J 8 bases; nucleotides not matched to a gene: 8.

The genes are TRBV5-1 and TRBJ1-2; D is possibly TRBD1 (5 bases). Germline V lookup: CDR1 SGHRS, CDR2 YFSETQ. The CDR3 totals 14 residues. Trimming shortened V by 4 bases and J by 8 bases, and 18 bases separated the two germline ends. The CDR3 DNA reads TGCGCCAGCAGCCCTCCGGGGGGTGCTCGGGGCTACACCTTC. Its protein is CASSPPGGARGYTF.

The chain couples TRBV2 to TRBJ1-2; 7 bases are a match to TRBD1. Germline V gene sequence: CDR1 SNHLY, CDR2 FYNNEI. This CDR3 spans 16 amino acids. V shed 2 bases, J shed 0 bases, and the junction held 6 bases outside the gene matches. The CDR3 DNA sequence: TGTGCCAGCAGTGAAATCGGACAGGACGCTAACTATGGCTACACCTTC. Translated, it gives CASSEIGQDANYGYTF.

V gene TRBV3-1 (or the pseudogene TRBV3-2) combines with J gene TRBJ2-1; no clear D. V lost 0 bases and J lost 9, with 12 bases in between. The CDR3 length is 14 residues. The germline V gene has CDR1 LGHDT and CDR2 YNNKEL (reference sequence). The CDR3 sequence: CASSQDAVVGEQFF. The CDR3 DNA reads TGTGCCAGCAGCCAAGACGCAGTTGTTGGTGAGCAGTTCTTC.

Comment on this clone: Its ends do not fully match the called genes, so a read error is possible. V gene TRBV7-7 combines with J gene TRBJ2-5; D is unclear. This CDR3 spans 15 amino acids. Germline lookup yields CDR1 SSHAT and CDR2 FNYEAQ (reference sequence). CDR3: CASSLGSAALETQYF. Written as DNA, the CDR3 is TGTGCTAGCAGCTTAGGATCGGCGGCTCTAGAGACCCAGTACTTC.

CDR3 in amino acids: CAISDGLGQGETQYF. In nucleotides, the CDR3 is TGTGCCATCAGTGATGGCCTCGGACAGGGAGAGACCCAGTACTTC. This chain uses TRBV10-3 with TRBJ2-5, with 8 bases matching TRBD1. V was clipped by 3 bases and J by 4 bases; unmatched bases: 7. Germline assignment: CDR1 ENHRY and CDR2 SYGVKD. This CDR3 spans 15 amino acids.

This clone was recorded once. This sequence joins TRBV27 and TRBJ2-5; 15 nucleotides match TRBD2. Losses at the gene ends were 5 bases for V and 6 bases for J; bases not matched to a gene: 7. The CDR3 extends over 16 amino acids. In germline, CDR1 is MNHEY, CDR2 SMNVEV (reference sequence). As DNA, the CDR3 is TGTGCCAGCAGTCCCGGCGGACTAGCGGGGGGGAAGACCCAGTACTTC. Protein product: CASSPGGLAGGKTQYF.

The rearrangement uses TRBV24-1 and TRBJ1-2, with TRBD1 matching 9 bases. This CDR3 contains 18 residues. V trimming: 3 bases; J trimming: 8 bases; junction bases outside the gene matches: 18. The germline CDR1 and CDR2 sequences are KGHDR and SFDVKD. CDR3 sequence reads: CATSDQKTGTGPREGYTF. The CDR3, as DNA: TGTGCCACCAGTGATCAGAAGACTGGGACAGGGCCTAGGGAAGGCTACACCTTC.

J is TRBJ2-5 and V is TRBV13; D is perhaps TRBD2 (6 bases). This CDR3 is 15 amino acids long. CDR1 is PRHDT and CDR2 is FYEKMQ in the germline V gene (reference sequence). V gave up 4 bases and J gave up 2 bases, with 14 bases separating them. CDR3 DNA sequence: TGTGCCAGCAGCTCCAAAGGACTACCACAAGAGACCCAGTACTTC. Amino acids: CASSSKGLPQETQYF.

The CDR3 here is CASSLEGASNSPLHF. Written as DNA, the CDR3 is TGTGCCAGCAGCTTAGAGGGGGCGAGTAATTCACCCCTCCACTTT. V usage is TRBV7-8 and J usage is TRBJ1-6, with 7 bases identical to TRBD1. The J segment lost 6 bases and the V segment lost 1 base, leaving 3 bases of the junction unmatched. The CDR3 loop spans 15 amino acids. Germline assignment: CDR1 SGHVS and CDR2 FQNEAQ.

The chain is built from TRBV18 and TRBJ1-1; 7 nucleotides line up with TRBD1. Germline CDR1 and CDR2: KGHSH and LQKENI. J lost 1 base, V lost 0 bases, and 2 bases had no gene match. The CDR3 covers 15 residues. The DNA of the CDR3 is TGTGCCAGCTCACCACCGACAGGGCAGAACACTGAAGCTTTCTTT. Translating gives CASSPPTGQNTEAFF.

J is TRBJ1-4 and V is TRBV7-8, with D uncertain. V shed 4 bases and J shed 8 bases, with 17 bases lying between them. This CDR3 region has 15 residues. CDR1 and CDR2 from the germline V gene are SGHVS and FQNEAQ. CDR3 loop: CASSWGREGGEKLFF. The DNA of the CDR3 is TGTGCCAGCAGCTGGGGTCGGGAAGGAGGGGAAAAACTGTTTTTT.

The rearrangement uses TRBV4-1 and TRBJ1-1; maybe TRBD1 (5 bases). Germline V lookup: CDR1 MGHRA, CDR2 YSYEKL. Trimming left V 3 bases short and J 0 bases short, with 11 bases between. CDR3 length: 15 amino acids. The DNA of the CDR3 is TGCGCCAGCAGCCACCTGGGAGGGGTGAACACTGAAGCTTTCTTT. Its translation: CASSHLGGVNTEAFF.

CDR3 sequence reads: CASSLAGLADTGELFF. CDR3 DNA: TGTGCCAGCAGCTTAGCGGGACTAGCGGATACCGGGGAGCTGTTTTTT. The chain recombines TRBV7-9 with TRBJ2-2, with 11 bases fitting TRBD2. V lost 0 bases and J lost 5; bases outside the gene matches: 2. The CDR3 is made up of 16 amino acids. The germline V gene has CDR1 SEHNR and CDR2 FQNEAQ (reference sequence).

The rearrangement links TRBV6-5 to TRBJ1-1; D gene unclear. The V gene's germline CDR1 is MNHEY and CDR2 SVGAGI. Trimming cost V 8 bases and J 1 base, with 11 bases left between them. This CDR3 has 13 amino acids. The CDR3 reads CASRDTQNTEAFF. In DNA form, the CDR3 reads TGTGCCAGCCGAGACACACAGAACACTGAAGCTTTCTTT.

The chain carries TRBV10-2 and TRBJ1-4; the D is unclear. The CDR3 extends over 14 amino acids. With 0 bases removed from V and 8 bases from J, the gap between germline ends came to 10 bases. Germline loops: CDR1 WSHSY, CDR2 SAAADI. The CDR3: CASSESGGREKLFF. CDR3 nucleotides: TGCGCCAGCAGTGAGTCGGGAGGGAGGGAAAAACTGTTTTTT.

The chain uses TRBV5-6 and TRBJ1-2, with TRBD1 matching 8 bases. There are 12 residues in the CDR3. From germline, CDR1 is SGHDT and CDR2 YYEEEE. J lost 7 bases, V lost 3 bases, and 2 bases had no gene match. The CDR3 DNA is TGTGCCAGCAGCTGGACAGGGTCTGGCTACACCTTC. Translation gives CASSWTGSGYTF.

J is TRBJ1-5 and V is TRBV6-6, with D perhaps matching TRBD1 (5 bases). Germline CDR1 MNHNY, CDR2 SVGAGI (reference sequence). The V gene lost 4 bases and the J gene lost 0 bases, with 10 bases spanning the gap. This CDR3 is built from 15 residues. The CDR3: CASSLGHLSNQPQHF. The CDR3, as DNA: TGTGCCAGCAGTTTAGGACACCTTAGCAATCAGCCCCAGCATTTT.

The chain uses TRBV7-9 and TRBJ2-5; 12 bases are a match to TRBD2. The length of the CDR3 is 15 residues. The ends lost 7 bases at V and 5 bases at J; junction bases unmatched: 8. Germline V CDR1 and CDR2: SEHNR, FQNEAQ (reference sequence). The CDR3 region has the DNA TGTGCCAGCACAGGGCTAGCGGGGGGGCCGGAGACCCAGTACTTC. Its protein is CASTGLAGGPETQYF.

This rearrangement joins TRBV7-8 to TRBJ2-5; 10 bases line up with TRBD2. Germline values: CDR1 SGHVS, CDR2 FQNEAQ. This CDR3 has 14 residues. The trim removed 4 bases at V and 4 bases at J, leaving 3 bases unmatched. DNA of the CDR3: TGTGCCAGCAGCTCGGGACTAGCGTCAGAGACCCAGTACTTC. It encodes CASSSGLASETQYF.